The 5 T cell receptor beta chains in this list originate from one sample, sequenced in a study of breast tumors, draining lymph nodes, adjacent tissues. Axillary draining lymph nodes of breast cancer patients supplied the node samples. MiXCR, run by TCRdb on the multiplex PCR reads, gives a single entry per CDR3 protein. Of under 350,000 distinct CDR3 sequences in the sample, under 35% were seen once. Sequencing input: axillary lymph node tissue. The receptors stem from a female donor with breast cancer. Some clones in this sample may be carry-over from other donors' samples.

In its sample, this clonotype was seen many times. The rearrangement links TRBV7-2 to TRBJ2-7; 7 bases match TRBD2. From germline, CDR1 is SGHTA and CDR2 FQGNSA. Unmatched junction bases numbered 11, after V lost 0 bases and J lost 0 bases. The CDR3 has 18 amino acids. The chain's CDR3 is CASSLADGWRGSSYEQYF. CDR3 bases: TGTGCCAGCAGCTTAGCGGACGGGTGGCGGGGGAGCTCCTACGAGCAGTACTTC.

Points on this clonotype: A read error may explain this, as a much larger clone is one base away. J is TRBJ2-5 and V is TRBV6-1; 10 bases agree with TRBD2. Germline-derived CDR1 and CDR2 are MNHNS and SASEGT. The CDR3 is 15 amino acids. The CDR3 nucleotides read TGTGCCAGCAGTGAACTAGCGGGGGTTCAAGGGACCCAGTACTTC. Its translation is CASSELAGVQGTQYF.

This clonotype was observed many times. For the CDR3, the DNA is TGCGCCAGCAGTGATTCACTAGCGGGAGAGACCCAGTACTTC. It yields the protein CASSDSLAGETQYF. This sequence joins TRBV10-2 and TRBJ2-5, with TRBD2 identical over 9 bases. The germline gives CDR1 WSHSY, CDR2 SAAADI. This CDR3 has 14 amino acids. V trimming: 3 bases; J trimming: 4 bases; junction bases outside the gene matches: 3.

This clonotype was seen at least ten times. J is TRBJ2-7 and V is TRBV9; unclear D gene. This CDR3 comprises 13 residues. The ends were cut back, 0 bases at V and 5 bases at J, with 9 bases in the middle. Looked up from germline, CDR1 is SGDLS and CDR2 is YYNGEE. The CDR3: CASSVAWLDEQYF. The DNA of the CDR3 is TGTGCCAGCAGCGTAGCCTGGTTGGACGAGCAGTACTTC.

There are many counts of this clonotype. CDR3: CSARHGKGETQYF. CDR3 nucleotides: TGCAGTGCTAGACACGGCAAGGGGGAGACCCAGTACTTC. The V call is TRBV20-1, the J call TRBJ2-5; maybe TRBD1 (5 bases). The CDR3 has 13 amino acids. CDR1 is DFQATT and CDR2 is SNEGSKA in the germline V gene (reference sequence). The V end was cut by 2 bases, the J end by 5 bases, with 12 bases between.